Listed here is a single TCR beta chain. No antigen is known for it. The data originate from a study of naive and memory T cell subsets. The CDR3 is 15 amino acids. Germline loops: CDR1 DFQATT, CDR2 SNEGSKA (reference sequence). Trimming took 6 bases from V and 0 from J, leaving 15 bases between them. Four subsets defined by CD45RA and CD27 were sorted after CD3, CD4, CD8 and live/dead staining. Study-level results: Possibly reflecting memory cells re-expressing CD45RA, a few larger clonotypes occurred in naive repertoires, especially CD8.

Two oligonucleotides, mixed equimolar, formed the beta constant-region primer covering TRBC1 and TRBC2. Four rounds of PCR amplified the ligated cDNA using nested alpha and beta constant-region primers plus SP2. TCRdb re-derived calls from the UMI-ligation and nested PCR reads in MiXCR, one entry per CDR3 protein. The table has about 160,000 distinct CDR3 sequences, roughly 22% seen once. The sample taken for sequencing was naive CD4+ T cells from blood. This receptor was taken from a human donor in good health. This chain links TRBV20-1 with TRBJ2-4; maybe TRBD1 (5 bases). CDR3 DNA: TGCAGTGCCACAACAGGAAGACTAGCCAAAAACATTCAGTACTTC. It specifies CSATTGRLAKNIQYF.